This T cell receptor beta chain is from a study of OX40 agonist ivuxolimab in advanced cancers. Study summary: With ivuxolimab, an agonistic anti-OX40 (CD134) antibody, patients were treated. The study reported partial responses in three patients: one hepatocellular carcinoma, two cutaneous melanoma.

Method: immunoSEQ multiplex PCR; TCRdb's copy keeps in-frame clones and lacks some. The table shows 150,000 to 180,000 clones, with 94% occurring only once. This CDR3 region has 18 residues. CDR1 and CDR2 (germline): SGHTA, FQGNSA. After removal of 5 bases from V and 2 bases from J, the junction contained 15 bases not matched to a gene. This TCR was recovered from an adult with an advanced solid tumor such as melanoma, head and neck, liver or kidney cancer. The specimen comprised CD4+ or CD8+ T cells sorted from blood, sampled in a trial of the OX40 agonist ivuxolimab. This chain links TRBV7-2 with TRBJ1-2, with 9 bases that match TRBD1. This chain's CDR3 is CASSRSGTGRYTNYGYTF. The CDR3, as DNA: TGTGCCAGCAGCCGATCCGGGACAGGGCGCTATACGAACTATGGCTACACCTTC.